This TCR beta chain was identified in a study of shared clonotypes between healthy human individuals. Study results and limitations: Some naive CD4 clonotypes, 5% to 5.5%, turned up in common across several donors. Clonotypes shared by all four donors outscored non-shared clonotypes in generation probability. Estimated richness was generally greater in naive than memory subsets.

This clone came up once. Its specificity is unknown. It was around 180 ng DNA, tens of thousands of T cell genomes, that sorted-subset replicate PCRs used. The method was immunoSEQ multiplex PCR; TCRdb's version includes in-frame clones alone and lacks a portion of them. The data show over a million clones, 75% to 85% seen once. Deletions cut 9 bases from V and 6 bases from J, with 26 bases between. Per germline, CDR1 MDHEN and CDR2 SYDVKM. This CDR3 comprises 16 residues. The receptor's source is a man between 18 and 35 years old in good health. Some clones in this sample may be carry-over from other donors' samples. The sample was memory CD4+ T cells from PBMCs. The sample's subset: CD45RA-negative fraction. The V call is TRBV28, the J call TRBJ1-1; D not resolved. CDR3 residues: CASLPHRVYATPEAFF. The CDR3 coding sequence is TGTGCCAGTCTACCGCATAGGGTTTATGCGACTCCTGAAGCTTTCTTT.